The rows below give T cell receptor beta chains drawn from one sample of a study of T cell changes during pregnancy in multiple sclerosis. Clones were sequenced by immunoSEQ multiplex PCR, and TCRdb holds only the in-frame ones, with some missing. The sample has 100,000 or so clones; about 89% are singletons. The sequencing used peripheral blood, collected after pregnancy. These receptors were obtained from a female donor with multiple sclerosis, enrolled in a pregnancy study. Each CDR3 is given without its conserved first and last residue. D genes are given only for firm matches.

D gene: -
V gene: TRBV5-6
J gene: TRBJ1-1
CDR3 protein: ASSWTPNTEAF

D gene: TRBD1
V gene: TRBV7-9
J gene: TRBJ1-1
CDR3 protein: ASGINQGARGWTEAF

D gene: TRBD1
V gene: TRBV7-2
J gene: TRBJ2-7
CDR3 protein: ASSFLLSLGQGSHEQY

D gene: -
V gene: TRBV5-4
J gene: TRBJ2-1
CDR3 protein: ASSLAFNEQF

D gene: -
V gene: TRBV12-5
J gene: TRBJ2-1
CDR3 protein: ASGKTKGSYNEQF

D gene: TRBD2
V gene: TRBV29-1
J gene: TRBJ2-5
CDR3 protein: SVWLRGEETQY

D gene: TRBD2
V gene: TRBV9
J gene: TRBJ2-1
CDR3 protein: ASSVEAPSGFEQF

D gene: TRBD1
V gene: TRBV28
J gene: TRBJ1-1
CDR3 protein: ASSLPTGMNTEAF

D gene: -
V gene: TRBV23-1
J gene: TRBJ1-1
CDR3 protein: ASSQSGGHGEAF

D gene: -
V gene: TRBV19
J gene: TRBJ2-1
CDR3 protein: ASSIGTYNEQF

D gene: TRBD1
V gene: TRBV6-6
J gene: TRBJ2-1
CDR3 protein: ASREGQGVFYNEQF

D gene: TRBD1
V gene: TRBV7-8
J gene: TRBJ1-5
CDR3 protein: ASSARQGLYQPQH

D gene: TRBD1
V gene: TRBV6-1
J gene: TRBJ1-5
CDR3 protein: ASNDRGSNQPQH

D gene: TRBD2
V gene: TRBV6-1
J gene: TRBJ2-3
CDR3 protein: ASRRTSGDTDTQY

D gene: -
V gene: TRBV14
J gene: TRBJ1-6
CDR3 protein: ASSHRQPYNSPLH

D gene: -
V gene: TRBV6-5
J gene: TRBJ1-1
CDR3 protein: ATRGGNTEAF

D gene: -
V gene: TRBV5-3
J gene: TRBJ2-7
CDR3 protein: ARSSRQGLSYEQY

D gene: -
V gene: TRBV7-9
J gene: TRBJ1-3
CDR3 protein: ASSSTGVSGNTIY

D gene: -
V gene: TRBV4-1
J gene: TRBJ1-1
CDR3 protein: ASSHLPTGSTEAF

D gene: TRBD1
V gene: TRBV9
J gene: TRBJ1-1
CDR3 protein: ASSKTGGWSEAF

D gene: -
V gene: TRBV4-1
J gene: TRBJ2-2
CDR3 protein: ASSQVYSTGELF

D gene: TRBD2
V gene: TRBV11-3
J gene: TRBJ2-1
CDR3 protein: ASSSGLAGGTSSYNEQF

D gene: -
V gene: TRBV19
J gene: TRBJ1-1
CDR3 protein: ASSIDGYTEAF

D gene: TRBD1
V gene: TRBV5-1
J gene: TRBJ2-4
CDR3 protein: ASSLWSGGADIQY

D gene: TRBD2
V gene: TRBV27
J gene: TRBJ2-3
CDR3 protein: ASTSTGGGAPDTQY

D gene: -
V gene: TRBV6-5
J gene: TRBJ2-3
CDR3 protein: ASSYGGQIPDTQY

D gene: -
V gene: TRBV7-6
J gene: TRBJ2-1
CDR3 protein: ASSLGGDEQF

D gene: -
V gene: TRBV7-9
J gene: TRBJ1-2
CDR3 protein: ASSSPGGLLYGYT

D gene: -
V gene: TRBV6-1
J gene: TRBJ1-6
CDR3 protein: ASSESAGSYNSPLH

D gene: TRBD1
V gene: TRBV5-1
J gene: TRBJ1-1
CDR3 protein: ASSSGQATEAF

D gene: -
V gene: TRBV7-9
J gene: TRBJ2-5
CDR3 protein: ASSLRDLQETQY

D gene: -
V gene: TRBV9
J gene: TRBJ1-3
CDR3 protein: ASSVTVSSGNTIY

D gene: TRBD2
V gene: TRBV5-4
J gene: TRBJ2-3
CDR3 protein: ASSLLLSGGSYTDTQY

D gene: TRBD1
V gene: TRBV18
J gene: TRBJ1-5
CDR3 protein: ASSTQGASNQPQH

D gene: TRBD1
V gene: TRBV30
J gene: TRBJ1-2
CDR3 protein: AWSVLETGDANYGYT

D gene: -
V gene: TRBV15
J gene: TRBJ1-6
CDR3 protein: ATSRDRGSSYNSPLH

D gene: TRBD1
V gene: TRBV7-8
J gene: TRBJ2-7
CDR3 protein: ASSSDRGMSYEQY

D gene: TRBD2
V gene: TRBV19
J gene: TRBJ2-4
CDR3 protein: ASSIDREGSLAKNIQY

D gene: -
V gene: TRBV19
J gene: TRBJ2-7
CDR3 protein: ASSIDRGNQY

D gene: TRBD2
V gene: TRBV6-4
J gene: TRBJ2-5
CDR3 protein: ASSASGGAPETQY

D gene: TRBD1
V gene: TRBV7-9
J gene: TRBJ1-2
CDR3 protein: ASSLGQGGDYGYT

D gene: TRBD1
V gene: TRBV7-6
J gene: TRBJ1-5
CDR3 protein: ASSGSLGQAGSNQPQH

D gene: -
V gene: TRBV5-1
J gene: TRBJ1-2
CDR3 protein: ASSLVSSGEGYT

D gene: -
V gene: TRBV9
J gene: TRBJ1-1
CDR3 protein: ASSGGKGSYTEAF

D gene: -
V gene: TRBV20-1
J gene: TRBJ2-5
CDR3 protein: SAPGGETQY

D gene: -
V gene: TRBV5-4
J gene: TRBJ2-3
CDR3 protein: ASSLTAGDTDTQY

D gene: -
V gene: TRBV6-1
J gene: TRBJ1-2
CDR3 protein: ASTEAGGYGYT

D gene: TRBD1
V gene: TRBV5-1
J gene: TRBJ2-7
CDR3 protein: ASSLDRGVGEQY

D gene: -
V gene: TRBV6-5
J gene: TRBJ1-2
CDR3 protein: ASSARGGYGYT

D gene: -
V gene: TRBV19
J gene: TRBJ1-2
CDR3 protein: ASSITAIVNYGYT

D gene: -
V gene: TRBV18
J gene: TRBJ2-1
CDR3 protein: ATQGRVNEQF

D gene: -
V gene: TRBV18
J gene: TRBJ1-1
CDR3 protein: ASSPRGSEAF

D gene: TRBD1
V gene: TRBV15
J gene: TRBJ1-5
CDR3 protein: ATSRDIGRGLYSNQPQH

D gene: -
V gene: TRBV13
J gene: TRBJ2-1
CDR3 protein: ASSAASDEQF

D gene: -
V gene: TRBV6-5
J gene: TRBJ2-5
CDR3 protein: ASSRQIQETQY